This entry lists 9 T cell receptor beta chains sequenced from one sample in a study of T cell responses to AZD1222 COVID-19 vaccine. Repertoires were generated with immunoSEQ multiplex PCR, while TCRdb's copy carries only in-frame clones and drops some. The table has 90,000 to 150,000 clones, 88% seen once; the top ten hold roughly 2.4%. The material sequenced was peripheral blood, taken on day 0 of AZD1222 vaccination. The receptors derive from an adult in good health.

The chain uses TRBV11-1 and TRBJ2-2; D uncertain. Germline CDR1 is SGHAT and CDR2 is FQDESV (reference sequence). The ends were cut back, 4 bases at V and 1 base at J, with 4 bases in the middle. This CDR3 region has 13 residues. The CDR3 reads CASSSRNTGELFF. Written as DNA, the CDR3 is TGTGCCAGCAGCTCGAGGAACACCGGGGAGCTGTTTTTT.

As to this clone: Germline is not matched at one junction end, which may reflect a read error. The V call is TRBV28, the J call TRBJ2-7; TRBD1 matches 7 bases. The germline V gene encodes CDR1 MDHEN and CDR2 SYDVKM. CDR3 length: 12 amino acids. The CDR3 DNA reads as TGTGCCAGCAGTCCCCACCCGAGGGGGCCGGACTTC. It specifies CASSPHPRGPDF.

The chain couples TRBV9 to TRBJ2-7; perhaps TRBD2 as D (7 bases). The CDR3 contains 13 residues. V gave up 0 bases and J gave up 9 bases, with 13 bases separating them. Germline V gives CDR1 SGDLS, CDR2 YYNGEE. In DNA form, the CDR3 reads TGTGCCAGCAGCGTAGTTGAGGGGGGGCGGCAGTACTTC. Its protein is CASSVVEGGRQYF. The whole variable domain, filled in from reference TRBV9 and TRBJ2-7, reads DSGVTQTPKHLITATGQRVTLRCSPRSGDLSVYWYQQSLDQGLQFLIQYYNGEERAKGNILERFSAQQFPDLHSELNLSSLELGDSALYFCASSVVEGGRQYFGPGTRLTVT.

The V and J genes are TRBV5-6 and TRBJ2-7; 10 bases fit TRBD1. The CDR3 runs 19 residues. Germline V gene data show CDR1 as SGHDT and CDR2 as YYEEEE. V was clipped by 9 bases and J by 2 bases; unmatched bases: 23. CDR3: CATSGGRSSGGTGAYEQYF. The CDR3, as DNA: TGTGCCACCAGTGGAGGGCGTTCGAGCGGCGGGACAGGGGCCTACGAGCAGTACTTC.

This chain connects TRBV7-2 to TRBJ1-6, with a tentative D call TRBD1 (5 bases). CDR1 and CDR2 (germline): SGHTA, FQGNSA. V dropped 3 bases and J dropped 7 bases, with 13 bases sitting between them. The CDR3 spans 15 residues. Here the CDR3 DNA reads TGTGCCAGCAGCTTGAATGGGCAGGGCAATTCACCCCTCCACTTT. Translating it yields CASSLNGQGNSPLHF.

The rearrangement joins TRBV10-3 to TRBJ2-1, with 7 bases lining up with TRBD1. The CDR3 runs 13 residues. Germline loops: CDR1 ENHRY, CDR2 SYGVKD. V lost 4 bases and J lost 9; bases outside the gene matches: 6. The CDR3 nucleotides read TGTGCCATCAGTGGACAGGGTTGGGGTGAGCAGTTCTTC. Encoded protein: CAISGQGWGEQFF.

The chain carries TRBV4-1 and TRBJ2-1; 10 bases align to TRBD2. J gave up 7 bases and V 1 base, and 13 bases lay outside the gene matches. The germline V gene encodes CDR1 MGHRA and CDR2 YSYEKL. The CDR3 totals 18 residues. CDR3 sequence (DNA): TGCGCCAGCAGCCAAGCAAACCTCGGGCTAGCGGGAGCAAATGAGCAGTTCTTC. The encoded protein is CASSQANLGLAGANEQFF.

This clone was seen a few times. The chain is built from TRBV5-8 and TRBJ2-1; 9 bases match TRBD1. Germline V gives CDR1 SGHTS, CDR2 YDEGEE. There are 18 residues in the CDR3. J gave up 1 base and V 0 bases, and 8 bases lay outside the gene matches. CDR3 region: CASSLVSGQGRSYNEQFF. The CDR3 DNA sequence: TGTGCCAGCAGCTTGGTTTCGGGACAGGGTAGGTCCTACAATGAGCAGTTCTTC. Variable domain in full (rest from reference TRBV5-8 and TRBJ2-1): EAGVTQSPTHLIKTRGQQATLRCSPISGHTSVYWYQQALGLGLQFLLWYDEGEERNRGNFPPRFSGRQFPNYSSELNVNALELEDSALYLCASSLVSGQGRSYNEQFFGPGTRLTVL.

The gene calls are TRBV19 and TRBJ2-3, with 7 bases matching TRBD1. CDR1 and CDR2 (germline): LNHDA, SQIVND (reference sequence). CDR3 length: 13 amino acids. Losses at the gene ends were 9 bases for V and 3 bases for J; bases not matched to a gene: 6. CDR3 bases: TGTGCCAGCCGTCGGACAGGAACAGATACGCAGTATTTT. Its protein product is CASRRTGTDTQYF. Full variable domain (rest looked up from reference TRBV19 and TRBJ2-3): DGGITQSPKYLFRKEGQNVTLSCEQNLNHDAMYWYRQDPGQGLRLIYYSQIVNDFQKGDIAEGYSVSREKKESFPLTVTSAQKNPTAFYLCASRRTGTDTQYFGPGTRLTVL.